The clone carrying this T cell receptor beta chain was counted many times. As yet, its antigen is unknown. Trimming stripped 7 bases from V and 7 bases from J, with 23 bases between. The CDR3 contains 15 residues. Germline CDR1 and CDR2: SNHLY and FYNNEI. The data were obtained in a study of T-cell reconstitution after alpha-beta-depleted transplantation in children. Notes on the study in general: T-cell numbers and diversity, one year after transplant, stemmed largely from T cells that were newly produced. Surviving thymic progenitors and recipient T cells were the source of high TCRbeta diversity at day 60 in some patients. Roughly two months post-transplant, alpha-beta T cells reportedly originated from several hundred graft clones that had expanded.

Preparation of the TCRbeta library involved a method that used unique molecular identifiers. TCRdb used MiXCR to reprocess the PCR reads, holding one entry per CDR3 protein. The data show about 98,000 distinct CDR3 sequences, with 4.5% to 7.5% seen just once and about 6% held by the top ten. The rearrangement joins TRBV2 to TRBJ2-7, with D tentatively TRBD1 (5 bases). This sequence originates from a female patient aged 2-9 years who had a stem cell transplant for Fanconi anemia, so the T cells may come from the graft donor. The input for sequencing was PBMCs, mostly from graft donor cells, taken 60 days after TCRalphabeta/CD19-depleted stem cell transplant. The CDR3 sequence is CASTLTSPGMGEQYF. Written as DNA, the CDR3 is TGTGCCAGCACCCTAACCTCGCCAGGGATGGGAGAGCAGTACTTC.